Listed below are T cell receptor beta chains from one sample, sequenced in a study of OX40 agonist ivuxolimab in advanced cancers. Data came from immunoSEQ multiplex PCR; TCRdb stores just in-frame clones and leaves some out. This table holds 50,000 to 65,000 clones, less than 90% found once. The sample here was CD4+ or CD8+ T cells sorted from blood, taken in a trial of the OX40 agonist ivuxolimab. The receptors stem from an adult with an advanced solid tumor such as melanoma, head and neck, liver or kidney cancer. Each CDR3 is given without its conserved first and last residue. The order of the fields is J gene, V gene, CDR3 protein.

j_call: TRBJ2-6; v_call: TRBV19; cdr3_aa: ASSGAISGANVLT
j_call: TRBJ1-2; v_call: TRBV4-1; cdr3_aa: ASSQGDLGGYT
j_call: TRBJ2-1; v_call: TRBV9; cdr3_aa: ASSGGLGRGEYNEQF
j_call: TRBJ1-2; v_call: TRBV21-1; cdr3_aa: ASSAEEKGDYGYT
j_call: TRBJ2-7; v_call: TRBV27; cdr3_aa: ASSSNPGQNYEQY
j_call: TRBJ2-1; v_call: TRBV18; cdr3_aa: ASSPLLQEYNEQF
j_call: TRBJ1-4; v_call: TRBV29-1; cdr3_aa: SGTGGFGEKLF
j_call: TRBJ2-2; v_call: TRBV5-4; cdr3_aa: ASSFGGSYTGELF
j_call: TRBJ2-7; v_call: TRBV30; cdr3_aa: AWIPPGQIYEQY
j_call: TRBJ1-1; v_call: TRBV25-1; cdr3_aa: ASSPPMNTEAF
j_call: TRBJ2-2; v_call: TRBV9; cdr3_aa: ASSVEWGSGAGELF
j_call: TRBJ2-7; v_call: TRBV9; cdr3_aa: ASSVASATYEQY
j_call: TRBJ2-3; v_call: TRBV28; cdr3_aa: ASILAGDGDTQY
j_call: TRBJ2-2; v_call: TRBV7-2; cdr3_aa: ASSLGSTITGELF
j_call: TRBJ1-2; v_call: TRBV6-1; cdr3_aa: ASSAGQGGGYT
j_call: TRBJ2-5; v_call: TRBV7-9; cdr3_aa: ASSLGSLGETQY
j_call: TRBJ1-2; v_call: TRBV27; cdr3_aa: ASSPLGYGYT
j_call: TRBJ2-7; v_call: TRBV4-1; cdr3_aa: ASSQGRTRNYEQY
j_call: TRBJ2-6; v_call: TRBV6-1; cdr3_aa: ASSGHRQGSLSGANVLT
j_call: TRBJ1-6; v_call: TRBV30; cdr3_aa: AWSRGQDNSPLH
j_call: TRBJ2-1; v_call: TRBV2; cdr3_aa: ASLGLHGRYNEQF
j_call: TRBJ1-2; v_call: TRBV6-1; cdr3_aa: ASSGGQGLGGYT
j_call: TRBJ2-4; v_call: TRBV28; cdr3_aa: ASGSPEGSDIQY
j_call: TRBJ2-1; v_call: TRBV9; cdr3_aa: ASSVSPYNEQF
j_call: TRBJ2-2; v_call: TRBV6-4; cdr3_aa: ASSRDHTGELF
j_call: TRBJ2-7; v_call: TRBV28; cdr3_aa: ASSFGSQGSYEQY
j_call: TRBJ2-7; v_call: TRBV6-6; cdr3_aa: ASTLEGYEQY
j_call: TRBJ2-2; v_call: TRBV5-6; cdr3_aa: ASSSYTGELF
j_call: TRBJ1-4; v_call: TRBV6-6; cdr3_aa: ASTRGATNEKLF
j_call: TRBJ1-6; v_call: TRBV11-2; cdr3_aa: ASSPDRGIYNSPLH
j_call: TRBJ1-2; v_call: TRBV5-6; cdr3_aa: ASSLESYVPGYT
j_call: TRBJ1-5; v_call: TRBV28; cdr3_aa: ASRVPYQPQH
j_call: TRBJ2-7; v_call: TRBV6-1; cdr3_aa: ASSEADMTYEQY
j_call: TRBJ2-7; v_call: TRBV5-8; cdr3_aa: ASSPGVGGDEQY
j_call: TRBJ1-4; v_call: TRBV29-1; cdr3_aa: SVRGTQSDNEKLF
j_call: TRBJ2-7; v_call: TRBV15; cdr3_aa: ATSRDAVGEQY
j_call: TRBJ1-4; v_call: TRBV10-3; cdr3_aa: AISEKGAGEKLF
j_call: TRBJ2-1; v_call: TRBV5-6; cdr3_aa: ASSPRVSRGNEQF
j_call: TRBJ1-3; v_call: TRBV7-8; cdr3_aa: ASSLVGGAGNTIY
j_call: TRBJ2-2; v_call: TRBV6-1; cdr3_aa: ASSEAQLRELF
j_call: TRBJ1-2; v_call: TRBV28; cdr3_aa: ASSKTVLGYT
j_call: TRBJ2-7; v_call: TRBV7-3; cdr3_aa: ASSPHGRSSYEQY
j_call: TRBJ2-7; v_call: TRBV11-2; cdr3_aa: ASTITGQGLHEQY
j_call: TRBJ2-7; v_call: TRBV27; cdr3_aa: ASSLGTGGGEQY
j_call: TRBJ1-1; v_call: TRBV30; cdr3_aa: AWRSESNTEAF
j_call: TRBJ2-1; v_call: TRBV5-1; cdr3_aa: ASSLGLAGTLTNEQF
j_call: TRBJ1-5; v_call: TRBV7-3; cdr3_aa: ASSPGTASNQPQH
j_call: TRBJ1-2; v_call: TRBV5-1; cdr3_aa: ASSLDFYGYT
j_call: TRBJ2-2; v_call: TRBV5-1; cdr3_aa: ASSLGVTGELF
j_call: TRBJ1-2; v_call: TRBV30; cdr3_aa: AWSVSGRGIGYGYT